This TCR beta chain stems from a study of blood T cells in healthy people across ages. A remark on this clonotype: Its target is not known.

Study conclusions and caveats: Observed TCR beta diversity showed a strong correlation with the percentage of naive T cells as measured by flow cytometry.

Germline V gives CDR1 DFQATT, CDR2 SNEGSKA (reference sequence). The length of the CDR3 is 15 residues. A J-beta primer mix and a sample-barcoded 5' primer were used in a second PCR of about 7 to 12 cycles. TCRdb independently ran MiXCR on the 5' RACE reads; one entry per CDR3 protein. The repertoire holds about 680,000 distinct CDR3 sequences, with roughly 49% as singletons. This TCR derives from a woman aged 55-75 years in good health. The chain carries TRBV20-1 and TRBJ2-4, with D perhaps TRBD1 (6 bases). The assigned J gene may be wrong: the sequence end matches TRBJ2-7 better. Sequencing was done on a sample of blood. The CDR3 DNA follows: TGCAGTGCTAGAGATGCTCGAGGGGCAGGGGACGAGCAGTACTTC. Amino acids: CSARDARGAGDEQYF.